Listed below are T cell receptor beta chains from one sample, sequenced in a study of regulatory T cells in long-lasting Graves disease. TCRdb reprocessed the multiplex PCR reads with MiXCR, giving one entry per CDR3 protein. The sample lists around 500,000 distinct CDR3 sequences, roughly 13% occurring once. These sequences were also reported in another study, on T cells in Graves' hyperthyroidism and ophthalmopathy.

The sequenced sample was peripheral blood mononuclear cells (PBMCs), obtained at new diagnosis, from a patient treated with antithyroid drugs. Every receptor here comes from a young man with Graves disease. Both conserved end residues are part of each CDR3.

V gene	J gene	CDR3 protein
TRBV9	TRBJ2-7	CASSVGGTYEQYF
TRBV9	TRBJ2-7	CASSPQGVVYEQYF
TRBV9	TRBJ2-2	CASNPWQGSGELFF
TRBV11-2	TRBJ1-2	CASSLTDSPGYGYTF
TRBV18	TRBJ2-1	CASSPGLAGQNEQFF
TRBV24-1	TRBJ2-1	CATSETHGIYNEQFF
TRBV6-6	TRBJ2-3	CASSYSIRQPTQYF
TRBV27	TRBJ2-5	CASSFLLAGVETQYF
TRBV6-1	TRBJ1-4	CASRTGPNEKLFF
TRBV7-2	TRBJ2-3	CASSEQGWADTQYF
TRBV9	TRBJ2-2	CASGGQGKAGELFF
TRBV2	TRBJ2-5	CASSVGTGRVETQYF
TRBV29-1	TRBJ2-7	CSVSPNDYEQYF
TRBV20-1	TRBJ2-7	CSARTGLAEQYF
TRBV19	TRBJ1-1	CASSIGFLNTEAFF
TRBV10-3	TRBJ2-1	CAIGGWTSENEQFF
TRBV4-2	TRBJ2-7	CASSQALAGGNEQYF
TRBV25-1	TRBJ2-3	CASNGTPRGTQYF
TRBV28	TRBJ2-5	CASSFTSGRIETQYF
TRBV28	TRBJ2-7	CAIASWGPGDLSYEQYF
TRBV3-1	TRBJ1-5	CASSQGLQLIGNQPQHF
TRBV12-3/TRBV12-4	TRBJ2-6	CASSLLQGPLVRSSGANVLTF
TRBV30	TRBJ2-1	CAWSMTSGRSEQLF
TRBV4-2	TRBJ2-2	CASSHPRGGELFF
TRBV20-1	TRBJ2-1	CSARDARNNEQFF
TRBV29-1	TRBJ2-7	CSVRGAGSSYEQYF
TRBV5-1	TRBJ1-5	CASSFAQGGPQHF
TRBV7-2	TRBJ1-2	CASSLSGSFYGYTF
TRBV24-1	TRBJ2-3	CATSDRVGPPPDTQYF
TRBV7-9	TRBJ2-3	CASSFRTSGSRDTQYF
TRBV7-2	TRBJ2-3	CASSPELPPDTQYF
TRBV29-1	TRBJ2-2	CSGRTGMSVGELFF
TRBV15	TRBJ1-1	CATRKGAGTEAFF
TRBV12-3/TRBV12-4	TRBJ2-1	CASQRTDSYNEQFF
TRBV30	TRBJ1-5	CAWKRGNQPQHF